The clone carrying this T cell receptor beta chain was observed a handful of times. Its target is unknown. One end of the junction is discordant with germline, which a read error may explain. Samples had at least 6.5 million PBMCs isolated from them. The data belong to a study of blood T cells in healthy people across ages. Study-wide findings and caveats: Unsorted PBMCs blocked a conclusive comparison of naive and antigen-experienced cells. Among T cells, TCR beta diversity per million cells dropped roughly linearly as age rose.

In germline, CDR1 is MNHEY, CDR2 SVGEGT. The CDR3 spans 13 residues. It was with a sample-barcoded 5' primer and a J-beta primer mix that a second PCR of roughly 6 to 11 cycles was run. Using its own MiXCR run on the 5' RACE reads, TCRdb lists one record per CDR3 protein. This table holds around 800,000 distinct CDR3 sequences, approximately 24% found once. These data also formed part of another study, on T cells of mothers and their children. This second study notes: No clones detected were persistent microchimeric T cell clones.

The genes are TRBV6-2 or TRBV6-3 and TRBJ2-5; D unresolved. The receptor's source is a boy aged 5-17 years in good health. Sequencing used blood. Written as DNA, the CDR3 is TGTGCCAGCAGTTACGCCAGGACCCCGTCCAATTCCTTC. This codes for CASSYARTPSNSF.